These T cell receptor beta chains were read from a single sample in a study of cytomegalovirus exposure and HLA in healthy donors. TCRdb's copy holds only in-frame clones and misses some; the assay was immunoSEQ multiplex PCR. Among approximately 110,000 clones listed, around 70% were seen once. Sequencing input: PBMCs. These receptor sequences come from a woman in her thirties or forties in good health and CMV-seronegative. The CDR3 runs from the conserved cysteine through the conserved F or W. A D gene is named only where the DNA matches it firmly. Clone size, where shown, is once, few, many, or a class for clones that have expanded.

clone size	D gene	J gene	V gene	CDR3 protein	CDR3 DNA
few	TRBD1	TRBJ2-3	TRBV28	CASRDRGFGTDTQYF	TGTGCCAGCAGGGACAGGGGATTTGGCACAGATACGCAGTATTTT
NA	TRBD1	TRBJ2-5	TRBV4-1	CASSQRQGRETQYF	TGCGCCAGCAGCCAACGACAGGGGAGGGAGACCCAGTACTTC
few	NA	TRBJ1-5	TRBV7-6	CASSQNFNQPQHF	TGTGCCAGCAGCCAAAACTTTAATCAGCCCCAGCATTTT
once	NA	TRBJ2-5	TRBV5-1	CASSGGQETQYF	TGCGCCAGCTCCGGGGGACAAGAGACCCAGTACTTC
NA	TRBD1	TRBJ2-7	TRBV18	CASSAPDRELAEQYF	TGTGCCAGCTCGGCACCGGACAGGGAATTAGCGGAGCAGTACTTC
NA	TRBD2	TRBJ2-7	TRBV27	CASSFGASGNSREQYF	TGTGCCAGCAGTTTCGGTGCTAGCGGGAACTCGCGGGAGCAGTACTTC
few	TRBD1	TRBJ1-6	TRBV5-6	CASSSGQGARSPLHF	TGTGCCAGCAGCTCCGGACAGGGGGCAAGGTCACCCCTCCACTTT
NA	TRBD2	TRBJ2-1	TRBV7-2	CASSLGTSNEQFF	TGTGCCAGCAGCTTAGGGACTAGCAATGAGCAGTTCTTC
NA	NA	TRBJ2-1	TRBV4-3	CASSQGLYPSYNEQFF	TGCGCCAGCAGCCAAGGCCTATACCCTTCCTACAATGAGCAGTTCTTC
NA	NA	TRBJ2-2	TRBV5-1	CASSPGRAANTGELFF	TGCGCCAGCAGCCCAGGCAGGGCCGCGAACACCGGGGAGCTGTTTTTT